One and the same sample provided the 2 T cell receptor beta chains below, sequenced in a study of blood T cell repertoires in COVID-19. Here immunoSEQ multiplex PCR was the method, and the copy in TCRdb shows in-frame clones only, minus some. The repertoire consists of about 120,000 clones, with 81% occurring once and the leading ten covering less than 2%. Sequenced: peripheral blood. The receptors were sampled from a man in his forties or fifties with acute or convalescent COVID-19.

The rearrangement links TRBV2 to TRBJ1-5; D uncertain. Trimming pared 8 bases from V and 0 bases from J, leaving 8 bases between. This CDR3 spans 13 amino acids. CDR1 and CDR2 (germline): SNHLY, FYNNEI. CDR3: CASGQDSNQPQHF. As DNA, the CDR3 is TGTGCCAGCGGGCAGGATAGCAATCAGCCCCAGCATTTT.

This chain links TRBV27 with TRBJ1-4; D is uncertain. Trimming pared 1 base from V and 5 bases from J, leaving 5 bases between. The CDR3 is made up of 13 amino acids. In germline, CDR1 is MNHEY, CDR2 SMNVEV (reference sequence). The CDR3 is CASSLYGNEKLFF. Here the CDR3 DNA reads TGTGCCAGCAGTTTATACGGGAATGAAAAACTGTTTTTT. The full variable domain, with the rest looked up from reference TRBV27 and TRBJ1-4, is EAQVTQNPRYLITVTGKKLTVTCSQNMNHEYMSWYRQDPGLGLRQIYYSMNVEVTDKGDVPEGYKVSRKEKRNFPLILESPSPNQTSLYFCASSLYGNEKLFFGSGTQLSVL.